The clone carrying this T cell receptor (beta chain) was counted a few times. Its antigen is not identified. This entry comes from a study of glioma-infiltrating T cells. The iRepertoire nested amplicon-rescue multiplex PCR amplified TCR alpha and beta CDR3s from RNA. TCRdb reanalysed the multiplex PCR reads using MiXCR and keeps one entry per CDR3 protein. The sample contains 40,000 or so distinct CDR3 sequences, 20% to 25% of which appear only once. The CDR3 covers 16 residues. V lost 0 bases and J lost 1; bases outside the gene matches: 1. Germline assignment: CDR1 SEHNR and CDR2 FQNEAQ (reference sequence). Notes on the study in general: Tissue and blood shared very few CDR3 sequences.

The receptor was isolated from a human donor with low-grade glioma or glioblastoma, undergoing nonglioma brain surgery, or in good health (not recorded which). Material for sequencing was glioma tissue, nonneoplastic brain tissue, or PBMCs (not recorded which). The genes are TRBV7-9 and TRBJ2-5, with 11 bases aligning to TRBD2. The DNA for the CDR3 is TGTGCCAGCAGCTTAGCGACTAGCGGGGCCCAAGAGACCCAGTACTTC. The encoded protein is CASSLATSGAQETQYF.